Shown below are 18 T cell receptor beta chains from a single sample sequenced in a study of control samples from healthy donors and cancer patients. The protocol was immunoSEQ multiplex PCR, while the TCRdb copy is restricted to in-frame clones and leaves out a portion. This table holds approximately 170,000 clones, 80% to 95% found once. Sequencing input: blood. The receptors were sampled from a woman younger than 45 in good health.

CDR3 nucleotide sequence: TGTGCCAGCAGTTACCCTACCGGGGAGCTGTTTTTT. Protein sequence: CASSYPTGELFF. The J gene is TRBJ2-2, the V gene TRBV6-2 or TRBV6-3; no clear D. V was trimmed by 2 bases and J by 5 bases, leaving 3 bases between them. CDR3 size: 12 residues. Germline V gene lookup returns CDR1 MNHEY and CDR2 SVGEGT.

This chain connects TRBV18 to TRBJ2-4; 13 bases line up with TRBD2. J gave up 7 bases and V 6 bases, and 9 bases lay outside the gene matches. CDR3 length: 16 residues. Germline values: CDR1 KGHSH, CDR2 LQKENI. The CDR3 sequence: CASSWTSGSLDNIQYF. DNA for the CDR3: TGTGCCAGCTCCTGGACTAGCGGGAGTCTCGATAACATTCAGTACTTC.

The rearrangement joins TRBV29-1 to TRBJ1-1, with 10 bases lining up with TRBD1. CDR3 size: 15 residues. Germline CDR1 SQVTM, CDR2 ANQGSEA. The trim removed 6 bases at V and 1 base at J, leaving 8 bases unmatched. The CDR3 DNA reads as TGCAGCGTCGTAGGGACAGGGGCATGGAACACTGAAGCTTTCTTT. It specifies CSVVGTGAWNTEAFF.

The rearrangement uses TRBV19 and TRBJ2-5, with D possibly called TRBD1 or TRBD2 (5 bases each). This CDR3 is 15 amino acids long. V dropped 5 bases and J dropped 2 bases, with 15 bases sitting between them. Germline CDR1 LNHDA, CDR2 SQIVND (reference sequence). Here the CDR3 reads CASSLFGTGQETQYF. The DNA for the CDR3 is TGTGCCAGTAGTCTCTTCGGGACGGGACAAGAGACCCAGTACTTC. Filled out from reference TRBV19 and TRBJ2-5, the complete variable domain reads DGGITQSPKYLFRKEGQNVTLSCEQNLNHDAMYWYRQDPGQGLRLIYYSQIVNDFQKGDIAEGYSVSREKKESFPLTVTSAQKNPTAFYLCASSLFGTGQETQYFGPGTRLLVL.

This chain links TRBV11-1 with TRBJ2-2; 11 bases agree with TRBD1. The CDR3 runs 16 residues. The V gene's germline CDR1 is SGHAT and CDR2 FQDESV (reference sequence). V dropped 6 bases and J dropped 4; count of bases not matched to a gene: 7. The CDR3 DNA reads TGTGCCAGCAGTCCCGGGACAGGGGGATTCACCGGGGAGCTGTTTTTT. It translates to CASSPGTGGFTGELFF.

This clone has just one count. The J gene is TRBJ2-3, the V gene TRBV7-9; 11 nucleotides align to TRBD1. After removal of 4 bases from V and 3 bases from J, the junction contained 3 bases not matched to a gene. CDR1 and CDR2 (germline): SEHNR, FQNEAQ (reference sequence). The length of the CDR3 is 15 residues. The CDR3 nucleotides are TGTGCCAGCAGCTCTGGACAGGGGGCGACAGATACGCAGTATTTT. Translated: CASSSGQGATDTQYF.

J is TRBJ2-1 and V is TRBV18, with TRBD1 identical over 10 bases. The CDR3 sequence is 16 residues long. V was clipped by 5 bases and J by 4 bases; unmatched bases: 8. Germline V gene data show CDR1 as KGHSH and CDR2 as LQKENI. The CDR3 sequence is CASSSTTGGAYNEQFF. As DNA, the CDR3 is TGTGCCAGCTCATCCACGACAGGGGGCGCTTACAATGAGCAGTTCTTC.

The CDR3 DNA follows: TGCAGGGTCTCGGGGGTTCAGAGCACAGATACGCAGTATTTT. Protein sequence: CRVSGVQSTDTQYF. The rearrangement joins TRBV29-1 to TRBJ2-3; TRBD2 might be the D (6 bases). This CDR3 is 14 amino acids long. Germline loops: CDR1 SQVTM, CDR2 ANQGSEA.

The chain recombines TRBV7-8 with TRBJ2-1; D unclear. V was cut by 5 bases and J by 9 bases, with 11 bases left in between. The CDR3 has 12 residues. CDR1 and CDR2 from the germline V gene are SGHVS and FQNEAQ. The CDR3 bases are TGTGCCAGCAGCCCCCGAATTGTTGAGCAGTTCTTC. Amino acid sequence: CASSPRIVEQFF.

In DNA form, the CDR3 reads TGTGCCAGCAGTGAAGGCAGGGTGGGGGAAAAACTGTTTTTT. It specifies CASSEGRVGEKLFF. The chain employs TRBV6-1 and TRBJ1-4; tentatively, D is TRBD1 (5 bases). Trimming cost V 1 base and J 8 bases, with 11 bases left between them. CDR1 is MNHNS and CDR2 is SASEGT in the germline V gene. This CDR3 has 14 amino acids.

The CDR3 loop is CASSLKGVHTYEQYF. As DNA, the CDR3 is TGTGCCAGCAGTCTCAAGGGGGTTCACACCTACGAGCAGTACTTC. The rearrangement links TRBV6-4 to TRBJ2-7; possibly TRBD1 for D (6 bases). V was shortened by 5 bases and J by 2 bases, with 16 bases between the two germline ends. Germline V gives CDR1 MRHNA, CDR2 SNTAGT. This CDR3 contains 15 residues.

In this sample, this clone turned up many times. This chain joins TRBV25-1 and TRBJ1-5; 7 nucleotides line up with TRBD1. The CDR3 has 13 residues. V gave up 5 bases and J gave up 6 bases; unmatched junction bases: 4. Germline-derived CDR1 and CDR2 are MGHDK and SYGVNS. CDR3: CASSRDSFQPQHF. CDR3 DNA: TGTGCCAGCAGTCGGGACAGTTTTCAGCCCCAGCATTTT.

This chain uses TRBV5-4 with TRBJ1-4; D gene unclear. Trimming cost V 0 bases and J 4 bases, with 10 bases left between them. CDR1 and CDR2 from the germline V gene are SGHNT and YYREEE (reference sequence). The CDR3 sequence is 15 residues long. CDR3 bases: TGTGCCAGCAGCTTGGATCGCAGTGGTAATGAAAAACTGTTTTTT. Protein product: CASSLDRSGNEKLFF.

This chain uses TRBV7-9 with TRBJ2-7, with D possibly TRBD2 on 7 matching bases. The CDR3 runs 11 residues. Germline lookup yields CDR1 SEHNR and CDR2 FQNEAQ (reference sequence). Trimming removed 11 bases from V and 5 bases from J, with 13 bases in between. CDR3 residues: CAEGGSHEQYF. DNA of the CDR3: TGTGCCGAGGGGGGGTCCCACGAGCAGTACTTC.

V usage is TRBV7-9 and J usage is TRBJ1-2; D might be TRBD1 (5 bases). This CDR3 is 15 amino acids long. V lost 1 base to trimming and J lost 4 bases, with 13 bases between them. Germline CDR1 reads SEHNR; CDR2 reads FQNEAQ (reference sequence). Here the CDR3 DNA reads TGTGCCAGCAGCTTAGTAGGGGCATTGGGCTATGGCTACACCTTC. This gives the protein CASSLVGALGYGYTF.

CDR3 loop: CSVTGTGVYF. In DNA, the CDR3 is TGCAGCGTTACCGGGACAGGGGTTTATTTT. The chain employs TRBV29-1 and TRBJ2-3, with 10 bases matching TRBD1. The ends lost 5 bases at V and 15 bases at J; junction bases unmatched: 5. The germline gives CDR1 SQVTM, CDR2 ANQGSEA. This CDR3 is 10 amino acids long.

V usage is TRBV13 and J usage is TRBJ2-2; 7 bases map to TRBD1. CDR3 length: 17 residues. Looked up from germline, CDR1 is PRHDT and CDR2 is FYEKMQ (reference sequence). V lost 4 bases, J lost 6 bases, and 14 bases stayed unmatched. The CDR3 DNA reads TGTGCCAGCAGCTCGCCGGGCGAATACCAGGGGGCCGGGGAGCTGTTTTTT. This encodes CASSSPGEYQGAGELFF.

The chain joins TRBV21-1 to TRBJ1-5; the D call of TRBD1 is as the table states it, not checked on the DNA. TRBV21-1 is a pseudogene locus. There are 14 residues in the CDR3. In nucleotides, the CDR3 is TGTGCCAGCAGCGACAGGGGGACCAATCAGCCCCAGCATTTT. It specifies CASSDRGTNQPQHF.